This passage covers 5 T cell receptor beta chains from one sample sequenced in a study of blood T cell repertoires in COVID-19. Assay: immunoSEQ multiplex PCR; the TCRdb copy retains only in-frame clones and omits some. The table includes 250,000 or so clones, 70% to 90% detected once. Material for sequencing was peripheral blood. The receptors originated from a man aged 25-45 years with COVID-19, enrolled during active disease.

This chain joins TRBV28 and TRBJ1-2; 7 bases match TRBD1. The germline V gene has CDR1 MDHEN and CDR2 SYDVKM. With 4 bases clipped from V and 5 bases from J, the junction kept 7 bases outside the gene matches. CDR3 length equals 14 residues. The CDR3 sequence: CASSSTGYRYGYTF. CDR3 nucleotide sequence: TGTGCCAGCAGTTCGACAGGGTATCGGTATGGCTACACCTTC.

The chain joins TRBV27 to TRBJ2-1, with D unresolved. CDR1 MNHEY and CDR2 SMNVEV come from the germline V gene (reference sequence). The germline V and J ends were trimmed by 3 bases and 5 bases, with 8 bases remaining between them. The CDR3 loop spans 13 amino acids. CDR3 sequence: CASSFKANNEQFF. The CDR3 nucleotides read TGTGCCAGCAGTTTCAAAGCTAACAATGAGCAGTTCTTC.

The V call is TRBV9, the J call TRBJ1-2; 11 nucleotides align to TRBD1. Germline CDR1 and CDR2: SGDLS and YYNGEE. The junction had 2 bases not matched to a gene; V was cut back by 3 bases and J by 1 base. The CDR3 runs 15 residues. CDR3 sequence: CASSAGTGGNYGYTF. CDR3 DNA: TGTGCCAGCAGCGCCGGGACAGGGGGTAACTATGGCTACACCTTC.

The chain combines TRBV19 with TRBJ1-2, with 10 bases identical to TRBD1. The V segment lost 5 bases and the J segment 6 bases; nucleotides outside the gene matches: 3. The CDR3 is 13 residues long. CDR1 LNHDA and CDR2 SQIVND come from the germline V gene (reference sequence). The CDR3 nucleotides read TGTGCCAGTAGTCCCGGACAGGGGGATGGCTACACCTTC. Translating gives CASSPGQGDGYTF. The variable domain in full, completed from reference TRBV19 and TRBJ1-2, reads DGGITQSPKYLFRKEGQNVTLSCEQNLNHDAMYWYRQDPGQGLRLIYYSQIVNDFQKGDIAEGYSVSREKKESFPLTVTSAQKNPTAFYLCASSPGQGDGYTFGSGTRLTVV.

In its sample, this clone was seen a few times. This sequence joins TRBV28 and TRBJ2-1, with a tentative D call TRBD2 (5 bases). Trimming left V 2 bases short and J 8 bases short, with 19 bases between. CDR1 is MDHEN, CDR2 SYDVKM, per germline. The CDR3 consists of 16 residues. The CDR3 reads CASSLGWRTAFHEQFF. The CDR3 bases are TGTGCCAGCAGTTTAGGCTGGAGGACCGCTTTCCATGAGCAGTTCTTC. Full variable domain (missing parts from reference TRBV28 and TRBJ2-1): DVKVTQSSRYLVKRTGEKVFLECVQDMDHENMFWYRQDPGLGLRLIYFSYDVKMKEKGDIPEGYSVSREKKERFSLILESASTNQTSMYLCASSLGWRTAFHEQFFGPGTRLTVL.